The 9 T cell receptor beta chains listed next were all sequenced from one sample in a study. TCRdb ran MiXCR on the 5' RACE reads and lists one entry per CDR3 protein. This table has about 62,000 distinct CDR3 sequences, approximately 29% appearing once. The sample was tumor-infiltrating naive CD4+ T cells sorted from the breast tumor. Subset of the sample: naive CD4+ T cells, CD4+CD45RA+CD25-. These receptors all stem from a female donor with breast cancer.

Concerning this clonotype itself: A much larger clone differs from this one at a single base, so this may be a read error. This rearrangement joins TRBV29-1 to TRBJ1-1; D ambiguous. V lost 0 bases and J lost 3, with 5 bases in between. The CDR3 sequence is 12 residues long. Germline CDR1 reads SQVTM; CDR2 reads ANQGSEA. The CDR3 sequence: CSVEDGHTEAFF. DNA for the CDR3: TGCAGCGTTGAAGATGGGCACACTGAAGCTTTCTTT.

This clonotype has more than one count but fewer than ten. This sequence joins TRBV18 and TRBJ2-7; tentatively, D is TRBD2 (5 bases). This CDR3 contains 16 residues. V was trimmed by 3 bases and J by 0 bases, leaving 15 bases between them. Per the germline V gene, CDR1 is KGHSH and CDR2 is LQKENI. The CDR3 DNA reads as TGTGCCAGCTCACCTACCCGGACGGGATTCTCCTACGAGCAGTACTTC. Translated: CASSPTRTGFSYEQYF.

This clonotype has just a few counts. The CDR3 DNA reads as TGCGCCAGCAGCCCGCAAGGAGCGGGAGCCTACGAGCAGTACTTC. Encoded protein: CASSPQGAGAYEQYF. The chain couples TRBV5-1 to TRBJ2-7; the match to TRBD2 covers 8 bases. Trimming removed 4 bases from V and 2 bases from J; junction bases left unmatched: 8. From germline, CDR1 is SGHRS and CDR2 YFSETQ. The CDR3 has 15 residues.

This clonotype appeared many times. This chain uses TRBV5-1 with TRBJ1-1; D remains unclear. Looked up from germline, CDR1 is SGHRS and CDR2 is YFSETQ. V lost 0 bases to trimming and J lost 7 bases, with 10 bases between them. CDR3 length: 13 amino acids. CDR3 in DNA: TGCGCCAGCAGCTTGGAGGGTGGATTTGAAGCTTTCTTT. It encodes CASSLEGGFEAFF.

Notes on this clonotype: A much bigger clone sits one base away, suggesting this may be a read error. Here the CDR3 reads CASRLRGTVGDTQYF. The CDR3 DNA reads as TGCGCCAGCAGGCTGCGGGGGACGGTGGGAGATACGCAGTATTTT. The rearrangement joins TRBV5-1 to TRBJ2-3; TRBD2 matches at 7 bases. Germline CDR1 and CDR2: SGHRS and YFSETQ. The length of the CDR3 is 15 residues. The V gene end was trimmed by 5 bases and the J gene end by 5 bases; junction bases not matched to a gene: 11.

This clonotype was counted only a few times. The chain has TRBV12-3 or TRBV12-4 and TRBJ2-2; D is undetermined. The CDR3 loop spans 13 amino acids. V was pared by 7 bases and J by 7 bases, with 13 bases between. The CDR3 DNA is TGTGCCAGCAAGGTGTACCCTGGCGGGGAGCTGTTTTTT. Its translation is CASKVYPGGELFF.

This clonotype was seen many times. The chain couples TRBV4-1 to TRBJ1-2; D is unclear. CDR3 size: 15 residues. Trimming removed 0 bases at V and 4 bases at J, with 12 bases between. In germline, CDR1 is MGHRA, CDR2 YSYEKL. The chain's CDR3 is CASSQESAQPYGYTF. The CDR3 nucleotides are TGCGCCAGCAGCCAAGAATCGGCGCAGCCCTATGGCTACACCTTC.

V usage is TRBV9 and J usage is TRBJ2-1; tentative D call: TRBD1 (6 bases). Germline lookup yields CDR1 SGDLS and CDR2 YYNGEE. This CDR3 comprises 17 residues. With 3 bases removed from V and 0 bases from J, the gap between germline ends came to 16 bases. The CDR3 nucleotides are TGTGCCAGCAGCGCTGGAACAGGGACGGGCTCCTACAATGAGCAGTTCTTC. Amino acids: CASSAGTGTGSYNEQFF.

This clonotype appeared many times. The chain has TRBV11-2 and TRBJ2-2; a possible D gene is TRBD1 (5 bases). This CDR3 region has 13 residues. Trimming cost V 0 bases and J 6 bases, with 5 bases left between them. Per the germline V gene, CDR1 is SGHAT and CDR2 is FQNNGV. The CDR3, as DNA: TGTGCCAGCAGCTTAGACAGGGCCGGGGAGCTGTTTTTT. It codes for CASSLDRAGELFF.